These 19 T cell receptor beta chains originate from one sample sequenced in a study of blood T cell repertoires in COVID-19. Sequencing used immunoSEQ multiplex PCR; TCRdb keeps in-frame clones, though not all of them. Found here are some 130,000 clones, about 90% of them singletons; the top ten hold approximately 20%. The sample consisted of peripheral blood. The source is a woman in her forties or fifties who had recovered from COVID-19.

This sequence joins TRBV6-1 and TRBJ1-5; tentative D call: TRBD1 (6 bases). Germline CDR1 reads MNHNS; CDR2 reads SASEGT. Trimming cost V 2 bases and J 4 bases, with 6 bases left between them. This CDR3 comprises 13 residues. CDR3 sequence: CASSEQGNQPQHF. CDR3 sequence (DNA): TGTGCCAGCAGTGAACAGGGGAATCAGCCCCAGCATTTT.

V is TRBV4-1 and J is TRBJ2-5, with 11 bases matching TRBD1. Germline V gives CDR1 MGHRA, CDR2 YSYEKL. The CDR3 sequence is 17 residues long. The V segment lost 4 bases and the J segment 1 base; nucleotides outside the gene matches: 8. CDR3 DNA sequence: TGCGCCAGCAGCCCATCTTCCGGGACAGGGGGCCAAGAGACCCAGTACTTC. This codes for CASSPSSGTGGQETQYF.

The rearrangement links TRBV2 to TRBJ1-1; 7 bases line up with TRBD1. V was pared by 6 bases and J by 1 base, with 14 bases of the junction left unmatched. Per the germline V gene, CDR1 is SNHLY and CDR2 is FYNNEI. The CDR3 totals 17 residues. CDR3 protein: CASREMLTGVWNTEAFF. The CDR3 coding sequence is TGTGCCAGCAGGGAAATGCTAACAGGGGTGTGGAACACTGAAGCTTTCTTT.

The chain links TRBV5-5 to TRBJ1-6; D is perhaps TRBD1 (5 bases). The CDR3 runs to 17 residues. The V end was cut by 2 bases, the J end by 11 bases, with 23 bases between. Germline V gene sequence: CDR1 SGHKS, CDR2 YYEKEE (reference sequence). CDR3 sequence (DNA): TGTGCCAGCAGCTTAACAGGAGACCCCCAGTTGGGTCCACCCCTCCACTTT. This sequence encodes CASSLTGDPQLGPPLHF.

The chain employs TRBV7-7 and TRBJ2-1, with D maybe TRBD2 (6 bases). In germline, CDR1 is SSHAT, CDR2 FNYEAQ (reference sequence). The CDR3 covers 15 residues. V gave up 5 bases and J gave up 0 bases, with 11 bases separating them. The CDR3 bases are TGTGCCAGCAGCGTTAGCGGTAGCTCCTACAATGAGCAGTTCTTC. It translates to CASSVSGSSYNEQFF.

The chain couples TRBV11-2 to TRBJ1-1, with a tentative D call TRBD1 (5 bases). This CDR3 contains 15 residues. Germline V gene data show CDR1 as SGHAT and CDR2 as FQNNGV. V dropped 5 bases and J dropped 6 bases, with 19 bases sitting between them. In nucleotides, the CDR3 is TGTGCCAGCAGCCTAGGAGACCTGGGGGGACCTGAAGCTTTCTTT. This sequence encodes CASSLGDLGGPEAFF.

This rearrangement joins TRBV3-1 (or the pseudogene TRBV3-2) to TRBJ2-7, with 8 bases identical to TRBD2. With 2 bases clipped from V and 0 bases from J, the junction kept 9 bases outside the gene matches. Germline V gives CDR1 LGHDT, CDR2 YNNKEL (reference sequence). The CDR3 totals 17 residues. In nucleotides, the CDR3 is TGTGCCAGCAGCCAACGACTGGGACTAGGGAGCTCCTACGAGCAGTACTTC. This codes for CASSQRLGLGSSYEQYF.

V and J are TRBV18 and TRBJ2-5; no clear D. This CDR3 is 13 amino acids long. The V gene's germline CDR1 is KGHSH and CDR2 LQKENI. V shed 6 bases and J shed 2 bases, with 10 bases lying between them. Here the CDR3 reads CASSSTPQETQYF. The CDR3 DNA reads TGTGCCAGCTCTTCGACACCGCAAGAGACCCAGTACTTC.

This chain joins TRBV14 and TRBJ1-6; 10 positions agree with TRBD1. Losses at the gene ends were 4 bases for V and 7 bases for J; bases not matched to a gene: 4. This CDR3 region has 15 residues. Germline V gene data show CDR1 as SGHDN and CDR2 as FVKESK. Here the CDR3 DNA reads TGTGCCAGCAGCCGACCGGGACAGGGGAATTCACCCCTCCACTTT. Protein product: CASSRPGQGNSPLHF. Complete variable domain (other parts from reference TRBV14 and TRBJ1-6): EAGVTQFPSHSVIEKGQTVTLRCDPISGHDNLYWYRRVMGKEIKFLLHFVKESKQDESGMPNNRFLAERTGGTYSTLKVQPAELEDSGVYFCASSRPGQGNSPLHFGNGTRLTVT.

The CDR3 DNA reads as TGTGCCAGCAGGACTCGACAGTACACTGAAGCTTTCTTT. Translated: CASRTRQYTEAFF. This chain connects TRBV12-3 or TRBV12-4 to TRBJ1-1, with a possible D match to TRBD1 (5 bases). The CDR3 spans 13 residues. Trimming stripped 6 bases from V and 3 bases from J, with 11 bases between.

CDR3 loop: CASRDRGPYEQFF. The CDR3 region has the DNA TGTGCCAGCAGGGACAGGGGGCCTTACGAGCAGTTCTTC. This chain joins TRBV2 and TRBJ2-1; 11 bases are a match to TRBD1. The V gene end was trimmed by 6 bases and the J gene end by 10 bases; junction bases not matched to a gene: 5. CDR3 length equals 13 residues. The germline V gene encodes CDR1 SNHLY and CDR2 FYNNEI.

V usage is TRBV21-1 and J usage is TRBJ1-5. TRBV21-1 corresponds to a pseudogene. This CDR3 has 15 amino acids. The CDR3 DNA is TGTGCCAGCACCATGCTTGGGGGGAGCAATCAGCCCCAGCATTTT. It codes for CASTMLGGSNQPQHF.

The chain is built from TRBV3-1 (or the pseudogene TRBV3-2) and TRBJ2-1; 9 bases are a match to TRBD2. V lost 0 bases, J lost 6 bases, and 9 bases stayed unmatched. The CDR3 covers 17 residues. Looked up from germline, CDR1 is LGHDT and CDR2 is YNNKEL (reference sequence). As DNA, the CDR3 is TGTGCCAGCAGCCAAGACGGGCTAGCGGGGTCCCTCAATGAGCAGTTCTTC. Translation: CASSQDGLAGSLNEQFF.

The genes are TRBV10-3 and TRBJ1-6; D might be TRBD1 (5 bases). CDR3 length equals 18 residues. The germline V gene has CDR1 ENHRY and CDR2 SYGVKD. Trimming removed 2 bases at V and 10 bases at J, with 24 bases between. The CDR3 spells CAISEAGQIFAGSSPLHF. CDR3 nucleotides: TGTGCCATCAGTGAGGCCGGACAAATCTTCGCCGGCTCCTCACCCCTCCACTTT.

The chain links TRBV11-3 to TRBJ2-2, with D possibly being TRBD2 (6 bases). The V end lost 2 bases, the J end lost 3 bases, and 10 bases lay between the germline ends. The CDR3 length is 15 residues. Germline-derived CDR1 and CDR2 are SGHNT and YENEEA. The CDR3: CASSLSGLYTGELFF. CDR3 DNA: TGTGCCAGCAGCTTATCGGGACTCTACACCGGGGAGCTGTTTTTT.

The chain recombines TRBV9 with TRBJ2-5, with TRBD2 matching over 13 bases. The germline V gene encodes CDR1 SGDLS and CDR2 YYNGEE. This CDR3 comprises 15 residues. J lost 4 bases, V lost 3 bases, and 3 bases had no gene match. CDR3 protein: CASSGGTSGVETQYF. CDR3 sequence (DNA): TGTGCCAGCAGCGGGGGGACTAGCGGGGTAGAGACCCAGTACTTC.

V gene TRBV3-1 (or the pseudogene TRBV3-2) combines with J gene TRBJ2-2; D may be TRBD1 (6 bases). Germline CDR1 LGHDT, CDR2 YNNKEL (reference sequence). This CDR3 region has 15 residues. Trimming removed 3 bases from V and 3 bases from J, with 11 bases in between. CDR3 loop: CASSHTGIHTGELFF. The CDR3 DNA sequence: TGTGCCAGCAGCCACACAGGGATCCACACCGGGGAGCTGTTTTTT.

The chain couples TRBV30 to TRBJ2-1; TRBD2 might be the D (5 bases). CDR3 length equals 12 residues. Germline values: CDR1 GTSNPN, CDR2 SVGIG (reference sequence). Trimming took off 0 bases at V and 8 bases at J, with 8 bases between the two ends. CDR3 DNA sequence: TGTGCCTGGAGTGTACTAGGAGATGAGCAGTTCTTC. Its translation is CAWSVLGDEQFF.

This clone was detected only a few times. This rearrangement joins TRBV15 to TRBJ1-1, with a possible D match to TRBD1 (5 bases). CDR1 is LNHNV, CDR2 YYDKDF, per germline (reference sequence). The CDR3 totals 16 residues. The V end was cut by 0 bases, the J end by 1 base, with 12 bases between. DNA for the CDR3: TGTGCCACCAGCAGAGATTGGACACCCAAGAACACTGAAGCTTTCTTT. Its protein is CATSRDWTPKNTEAFF.